The rows below give T cell receptor beta chains drawn from one sample of a study of blood T cell repertoires in COVID-19. The protocol was immunoSEQ multiplex PCR, while the TCRdb copy is restricted to in-frame clones and leaves out a portion. The sample lists roughly 80,000 clones, approximately 80% occurring once. What was sequenced was peripheral blood. These receptors were taken from a human donor in a cohort sampled during active COVID-19. Each CDR3 is given with its conserved first and last residue. D genes are given only for firm matches. Where a row states a size, it is once, few, many or the class of an expanded clone; other rows omit it.

TRBJ2-3 TRBV5-4 . TRBD2 TGTGCCAGCAGTTTAGCGGGAGTTCTCACAGATACGCAGTATTTT CASSLAGVLTDTQYF
TRBJ1-1 TRBV19 . . TGTGCCAGTAGTAGAAGACACCAGAACACTGAAGCTTTCTTT CASSRRHQNTEAFF
TRBJ2-7 TRBV29-1 once . TGCAGCGTTGGTGTCAGTTCCTACGAGCAGTACTTC CSVGVSSYEQYF
TRBJ1-6 TRBV6-5 . . TGTGCCAGCCGAGAAAATAGCTACCAGAATTCACCCCTCCACTTT CASRENSYQNSPLHF
TRBJ2-7 TRBV20-1 . . TGCAGTGCTAGTTTCGACACAAATTCGTACGAGCAGTACTTC CSASFDTNSYEQYF
TRBJ1-2 TRBV3-1/TRBV3-2 . . TGTGCCAGCAGCCCGAGCGTCGGCTATGGCTACACCTTC CASSPSVGYGYTF
TRBJ2-1 TRBV5-1 . TRBD2 TGCGCCAGCAGCAAAGGACTAGGGTCTAACGATGAGCAGTTCTTC CASSKGLGSNDEQFF
TRBJ1-5 TRBV5-1 . . TGCGCCAGCAGCCCGGAGGGGGGGACATATCAGCCCCAGCATTTT CASSPEGGTYQPQHF
TRBJ2-1 TRBV4-2 . TRBD1 TGTGCCAGCAGCCAAGGTCAGGCACAGGGGGCAGATGAGCAGTTCTTC CASSQGQAQGADEQFF
TRBJ2-7 TRBV10-3 . TRBD1 TGTGCCATCGGACAGGGGCTATCTAGTTACGAGCAGTACTTC CAIGQGLSSYEQYF
TRBJ2-7 TRBV6-5 . . TGTGCCAGCGGGGCAGGGCGCAACGAGCAGTACTTC CASGAGRNEQYF
TRBJ1-1 TRBV14 . TRBD1 TGTGCCAGCAGCCCCGGACAGGGGAAATCGAACACTGAAGCTTTCTTT CASSPGQGKSNTEAFF
TRBJ2-1 TRBV6-5 . TRBD1 TGTGCCAGCAGTTACATCGGACAGGGGGTAAGAGTCTTC CASSYIGQGVRVF
TRBJ2-7 TRBV3-1/TRBV3-2 . . TGTGCCAGCAGCCAGTACAGCTACGAGCAGTACTTC CASSQYSYEQYF
TRBJ2-1 TRBV6-6 . TRBD2 TGTGCCAGCAGCGTTCTAGCGGGAGAGCATGAGCAGTTCTTC CASSVLAGEHEQFF
TRBJ1-2 TRBV6-5 . . TGTGCCAGCAGCCAGGGTTATGGCTACACCTTC CASSQGYGYTF
TRBJ1-2 TRBV19 . TRBD1 TGTGCCAGTAGTATAGATTCGGGACAGCCCTATGGCTACACCTTC CASSIDSGQPYGYTF
TRBJ2-2 TRBV2 . TRBD1 TGTGCCAGCAGTACTTTGACAGGGGAAGCCACCGGGGAGCTGTTTTTT CASSTLTGEATGELFF
TRBJ1-5 TRBV15 . . TGTGCCACCAGCAGGGACAGAGCTCAGCCCCAGCATTTT CATSRDRAQPQHF
TRBJ1-2 TRBV6-6 . TRBD1 TGTGCCAGCAGCGGAGGGGGCGTCTATGGCTACACCTTC CASSGGGVYGYTF
TRBJ1-1 TRBV11-1 . . TGTGCCAGCAGCTTCTACCCACAGGGATTGAACACTGAAGCTTTCTTT CASSFYPQGLNTEAFF
TRBJ2-7 TRBV29-1 few TRBD1 TGCAGCGTTGAAGTAGGGCAGGGGGCCTCCTACGAGCAGTACTTC CSVEVGQGASYEQYF
TRBJ2-7 TRBV9 . TRBD2 TGTGCCAGCAGCTCAACTAGCGGCCCATACGAGCAGTACTTC CASSSTSGPYEQYF
TRBJ1-3 TRBV9 few . TGTGCCAGCAGCCCTAGGGGCTCTGGAAACACCATATATTTT CASSPRGSGNTIYF
TRBJ2-7 TRBV27 . . TGTGCCAGCAGACCACGGGGGGCCGGTTGGTACGAGCAGTACTTC CASRPRGAGWYEQYF
TRBJ1-1 TRBV7-2 few TRBD1 TGTGCCAGCAGCCCCAGTGTTAGACAGGGAGAAGCTTTCTTT CASSPSVRQGEAFF
TRBJ1-5 TRBV5-5 . TRBD1 TGTGCCAGCAGCCCCGGGACAGGGTTTCAGCCCCAGCATTTT CASSPGTGFQPQHF
TRBJ1-1 TRBV6-5 . . TGTGCCAGCAGTTACACAGGGATGGTGAACACTGAAGCTTTCTTT CASSYTGMVNTEAFF
TRBJ2-5 TRBV18 . TRBD1 TGTGCCAGCTCACTGGGACAGATAGAGACCCAGTACTTC CASSLGQIETQYF
TRBJ1-1 TRBV5-1 . . TGCGCCAGCAGTATCAACCAGGAAACTGAAGCTTTCTTT CASSINQETEAFF
TRBJ2-5 TRBV5-8 few TRBD1 TGTGCCAGCAGATCGCGGACAGGGCAAGAGACCCAGTACTTC CASRSRTGQETQYF
TRBJ2-7 TRBV7-9 once . TGTGCCAGCAGCTTAGGAAGGGAGGCACTCTCCTACGAGCAGTACTTC CASSLGREALSYEQYF